Shown below are 11 T cell receptor beta chains from a single sample sequenced in a study of T cell repertoires in ileal Crohn's disease. Sequenced by immunoSEQ multiplex PCR; TCRdb stores in-frame clones only, minus some. The data contain some 14,000 clones, about 73% of them singletons. Sequenced sample: ileal tissue. The receptors were gathered from an adult with Crohn's disease.

The rearrangement uses TRBV19 and TRBJ1-2; TRBD1 is a possible D gene (5 bases). V lost 2 bases, J lost 4 bases, and 11 bases lay in between. The CDR3 is made up of 14 amino acids. The V gene's germline CDR1 is LNHDA and CDR2 SQIVND (reference sequence). The CDR3 loop is CASSIQSGIYGYTF. The CDR3 nucleotides are TGTGCCAGTAGTATACAGTCAGGGATCTATGGCTACACCTTC.

The chain joins TRBV28 to TRBJ1-5; possibly TRBD1 for D (6 bases). The CDR3 loop spans 14 amino acids. Trimming left V 3 bases short and J 6 bases short, with 12 bases between. Looked up from germline, CDR1 is MDHEN and CDR2 is SYDVKM. CDR3 DNA: TGTGCCAGCAGTTTGTACAGGGTGGGTCAGCCCCAGCATTTT. This translates into CASSLYRVGQPQHF. Together with reference TRBV28 and TRBJ1-5, the CDR3 gives the full variable domain: DVKVTQSSRYLVKRTGEKVFLECVQDMDHENMFWYRQDPGLGLRLIYFSYDVKMKEKGDIPEGYSVSREKKERFSLILESASTNQTSMYLCASSLYRVGQPQHFGDGTRLSIL.

With regard to this clone: Other DNA sequences of this sample code for an identical CDR3. The chain combines TRBV6-1 with TRBJ1-1; D may be TRBD1 (5 bases). The germline CDR1 and CDR2 sequences are MNHNS and SASEGT. This CDR3 has 12 amino acids. V lost 7 bases, J lost 4 bases, and 10 bases lay in between. The DNA for the CDR3 is TGTGCCAGCAAGCAGGGAAGCACTGAAGCTTTCTTT. Its translation: CASKQGSTEAFF.

The rearrangement joins TRBV2 to TRBJ1-2; D possibly corresponds to TRBD1 (5 bases). Germline V gene sequence: CDR1 SNHLY, CDR2 FYNNEI. The germline V and J ends were trimmed by 6 bases and 7 bases, with 15 bases remaining between them. There are 13 residues in the CDR3. CDR3 loop: CASRGDAFFGYTF. CDR3 bases: TGTGCCAGCAGGGGGGACGCCTTCTTTGGCTACACCTTC.

The chain couples TRBV2 to TRBJ1-5; perhaps TRBD1 as D (5 bases). Germline lookup yields CDR1 SNHLY and CDR2 FYNNEI. V was pared by 2 bases and J by 6 bases, with 11 bases between. The CDR3 has 14 amino acids. The CDR3 region is CASSEQGEGQPQHF. In DNA, the CDR3 is TGTGCCAGCAGTGAACAGGGAGAAGGTCAGCCCCAGCATTTT. Together with reference TRBV2 and TRBJ1-5, the CDR3 gives the full variable domain: EPEVTQTPSHQVTQMGQEVILRCVPISNHLYFYWYRQILGQKVEFLVSFYNNEISEKSEIFDDQFSVERPDGSNFTLKIRSTKLEDSAMYFCASSEQGEGQPQHFGDGTRLSIL.

The rearrangement joins TRBV15 to TRBJ1-5; D might be TRBD1 (6 bases). Germline-derived CDR1 and CDR2 are LNHNV and YYDKDF (reference sequence). Trimming took 2 bases from V and 3 from J, leaving 11 bases between them. The CDR3 is made up of 15 amino acids. CDR3 bases: TGTGCCACCAGCAGAAACAGGGTAAACAATCAGCCCCAGCATTTT. Protein sequence: CATSRNRVNNQPQHF. Full variable domain (remainder filled in from reference TRBV15 and TRBJ1-5): DAMVIQNPRYQVTQFGKPVTLSCSQTLNHNVMYWYQQKSSQAPKLLFHYYDKDFNNEADTPDNFQSRRPNTSFCFLDIRSPGLGDTAMYLCATSRNRVNNQPQHFGDGTRLSIL.

The table lists this clone with a count of one. The chain links TRBV28 to TRBJ1-3; D may be TRBD1 (6 bases). CDR3 length: 16 residues. Germline V CDR1 and CDR2: MDHEN, SYDVKM. V dropped 3 bases and J dropped 3 bases, with 15 bases sitting between them. CDR3 region: CASSLGGAIFGNTIYF. In DNA, the CDR3 is TGTGCCAGCAGTTTGGGGGGCGCAATTTTTGGAAACACCATATATTTT.

V gene TRBV5-4 combines with J gene TRBJ1-4; D is perhaps TRBD1 (5 bases). Trimming shortened V by 5 bases and J by 0 bases, and 17 bases separated the two germline ends. The CDR3 covers 17 residues. Germline assignment: CDR1 SGHNT and CDR2 YYREEE (reference sequence). DNA for the CDR3: TGTGCCAGCAGTCGGGGCGGACATTTTGCAACTAATGAAAAACTGTTTTTT. It yields the protein CASSRGGHFATNEKLFF.

The V and J genes are TRBV27 and TRBJ2-5, with D possibly called TRBD1 or TRBD2 (5 bases each). The V gene lost 6 bases and the J gene lost 5 bases, with 19 bases spanning the gap. The CDR3 spans 15 residues. CDR1 and CDR2 (germline): MNHEY, SMNVEV (reference sequence). This CDR3 is CASSNRDRAWETQYF. The CDR3 nucleotides are TGTGCCAGCAGCAATCGGGACCGCGCTTGGGAGACCCAGTACTTC.

This clone qualifies as medium-sized. V gene TRBV2 combines with J gene TRBJ1-5; D might be TRBD1 (5 bases). The CDR3 is 13 residues long. The V end was cut by 4 bases, the J end by 1 base, with 5 bases between. The germline gives CDR1 SNHLY, CDR2 FYNNEI. CDR3 bases: TGTGCCAGCAGTGGGGACAGCAATCAGCCCCAGCATTTT. Protein sequence: CASSGDSNQPQHF.

The chain joins TRBV5-6 to TRBJ2-2, with 9 bases matching TRBD1. With 5 bases clipped from V and 1 base from J, the junction kept 3 bases outside the gene matches. Germline V gene data show CDR1 as SGHDT and CDR2 as YYEEEE. CDR3 length: 15 residues. The CDR3 DNA reads TGTGCCAGCAGGCGGGGACAGGGGAACACCGGGGAGCTGTTTTTT. Residues: CASRRGQGNTGELFF.